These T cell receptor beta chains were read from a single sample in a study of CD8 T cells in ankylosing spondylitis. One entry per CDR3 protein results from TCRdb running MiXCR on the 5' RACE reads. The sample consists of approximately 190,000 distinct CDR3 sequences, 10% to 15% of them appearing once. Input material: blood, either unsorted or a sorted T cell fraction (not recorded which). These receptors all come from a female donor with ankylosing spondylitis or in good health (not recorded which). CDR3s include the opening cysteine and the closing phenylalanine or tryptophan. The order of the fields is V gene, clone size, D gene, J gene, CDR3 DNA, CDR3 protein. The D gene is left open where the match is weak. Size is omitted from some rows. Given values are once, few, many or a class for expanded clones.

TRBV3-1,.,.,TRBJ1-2,TGTGCCAGCAGCCAAGAGGCCGTCTATGGCTACACCTTC,CASSQEAVYGYTF
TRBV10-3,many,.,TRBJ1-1,TGTGCCATGTCCCCAGGGTCCCCGAACACTGAAGTTTTCTTT,CAMSPGSPNTEVFF
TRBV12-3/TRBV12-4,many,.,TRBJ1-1,TGTGCCAACGCAGACACCAACACTGAAGCTTTCTTT,CANADTNTEAFF
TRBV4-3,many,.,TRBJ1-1,TGCGCCAGCAGCCAAGAGGTGAACACTGAAGCTTTCTTT,CASSQEVNTEAFF
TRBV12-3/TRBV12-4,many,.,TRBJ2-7,TGTGCCAGCAGTTTTCTGAGCGGCAACTCCTACGAGCAGTACTTC,CASSFLSGNSYEQYF
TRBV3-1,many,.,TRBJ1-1,TGTGCCAGCAGCCAAGATACCCCCGCTACGAACACTGAAGCTTTCTTT,CASSQDTPATNTEAFF
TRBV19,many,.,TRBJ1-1,TGTGCCAGTAGTAAAAGGAACACTGAAGCTTTCTTT,CASSKRNTEAFF
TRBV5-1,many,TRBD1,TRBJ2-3,TGCGCCAGCAGCCAGGGACAGCGCACAGATACGCAGTATTTT,CASSQGQRTDTQYF
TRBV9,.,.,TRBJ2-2,TGTGCCAGCAGCGTTGTCCACGGCACCGGGGAGCTGTTTTTT,CASSVVHGTGELFF
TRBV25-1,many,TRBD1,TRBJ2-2,TGTGCCAGCCGCCCTGGACAGGACACCGGGGAGCTGTTTTTT,CASRPGQDTGELFF
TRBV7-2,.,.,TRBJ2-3,TGTGCCAGCAGCAAGGGTAGGGGCGATACGCAGTATTTT,CASSKGRGDTQYF
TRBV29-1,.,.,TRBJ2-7,TGCAGCGTTGGTGGGAGAGGGCGCGAGCAGTACTTC,CSVGGRGREQYF
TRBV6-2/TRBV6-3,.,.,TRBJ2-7,TGTGCCAGCAGTTACCTCAGGGGTGGCGAGCAGTACTTC,CASSYLRGGEQYF
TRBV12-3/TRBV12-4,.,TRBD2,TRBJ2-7,TGTGCCAGCAGTAAGCGGGAAAGGTCCTACGAGCAGTACTTC,CASSKRERSYEQYF
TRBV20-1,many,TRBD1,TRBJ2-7,TGCAGTGCTATAAGGGACAGGGGGCTCGAGCAGTACTTC,CSAIRDRGLEQYF
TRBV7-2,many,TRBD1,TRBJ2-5,TGTGCCAGCAGCTTAGGGGCCCGGGACAGCCAAGAGACCCAGTACTTC,CASSLGARDSQETQYF
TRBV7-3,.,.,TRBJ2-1,TGTGCCAGCAGCTTAGGGTACTCCTACAATGAGCAGTTCTTC,CASSLGYSYNEQFF
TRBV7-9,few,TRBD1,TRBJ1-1,TGTGCCAGCAGCTTTTATACAGGGGGCTTGTCTGAAGCTTTCTTT,CASSFYTGGLSEAFF
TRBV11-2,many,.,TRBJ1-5,TGTGCCAGCAGCTTAGTCCAGAGTCAGCCCCAGCATTTT,CASSLVQSQPQHF
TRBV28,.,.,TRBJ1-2,TGTGCCAGCAGTCCCCAGGGGTATGGCTACACCTTC,CASSPQGYGYTF
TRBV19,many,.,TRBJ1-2,TGTGCCAGTAGTATGAACCAGGTACTTGGCTACACCTTC,CASSMNQVLGYTF
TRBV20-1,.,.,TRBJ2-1,TGCAGTGCTAGCGGGCGTGCACCCGTGCAGTTCTTC,CSASGRAPVQFF
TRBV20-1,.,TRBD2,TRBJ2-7,TGCAGTGCTGGGGGACTAGCTCAGCACGAGCAGTACTTC,CSAGGLAQHEQYF
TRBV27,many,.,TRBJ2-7,TGTGCCAGCAGTTTAATGGCAGCGATATACGAGCAGTACTTC,CASSLMAAIYEQYF
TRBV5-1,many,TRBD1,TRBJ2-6,TGCGCCAGCAGCCCGGGACAGCTCTCTGGGGCCAACGTCCTGACTTTC,CASSPGQLSGANVLTF
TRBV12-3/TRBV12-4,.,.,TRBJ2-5,TGTGCCAGCAGTTTATATAACCAAGAGACCCAGTACTTC,CASSLYNQETQYF
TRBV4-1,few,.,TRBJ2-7,TGCGCCAGCAGCCGCCACCCGATTGCCTACGAGCAGTACTTC,CASSRHPIAYEQYF
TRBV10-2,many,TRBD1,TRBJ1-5,TGCGCCAGCAAGACAGGGGATCAGCCCCAGCATTTT,CASKTGDQPQHF
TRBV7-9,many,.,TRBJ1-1,TGTGCCAGCAGCTTAGAACATCGAACTGAAGCTTTCTTT,CASSLEHRTEAFF
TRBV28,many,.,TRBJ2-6,TGTGCCAGCAGTTCCGGGACGTACAACGTCCTGACTTTC,CASSSGTYNVLTF
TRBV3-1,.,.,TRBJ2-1,TGTGCCAGCAGCCAGGGGAGGCGCCCTCTCGACAATGAGCAGTTCTTC,CASSQGRRPLDNEQFF
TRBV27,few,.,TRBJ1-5,TGTGCCAGCTCTGAAAGGACTAGCAATCAGCCCCAGCATTTT,CASSERTSNQPQHF
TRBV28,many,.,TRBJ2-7,TGTGCCAGCAGGCAAACGGACAGCCTCGACTACGAGCAGTACTTC,CASRQTDSLDYEQYF
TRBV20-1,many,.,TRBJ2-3,TGCAGTGCAAAGAGTATGGGAGAGGGGACAGATACGCAGTATTTT,CSAKSMGEGTDTQYF
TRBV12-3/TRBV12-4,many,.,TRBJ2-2,TGTGCCAGCAGTTTGGCTGGCCAAGTGGAGCTGTTTTTT,CASSLAGQVELFF
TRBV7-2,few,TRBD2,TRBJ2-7,TGTGCCAGCAGCTTAGTAGCTAGCGGATACGAGCAGTACTTC,CASSLVASGYEQYF
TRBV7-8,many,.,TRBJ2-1,TGTGCCAGCAGCTCGCCAGGGGTTGGGCAGTTCTTC,CASSSPGVGQFF
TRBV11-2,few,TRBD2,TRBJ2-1,TGTGCCAGCAGCCGAAAATCTCCGGGACTAGCGGGACTCTACAATGAGCAGTTCTTC,CASSRKSPGLAGLYNEQFF